One sample yielded the 32 T cell receptor beta chains listed below, sequenced in a study of blood T cells in healthy people across ages. The second PCR ran about 6 to 11 cycles with a sample-barcoded 5' primer and J-beta primers. TCRdb reprocessed the 5' RACE reads with MiXCR, giving one entry per CDR3 protein. Of roughly 1,700,000 distinct CDR3 sequences listed, 28% were seen once; the top ten hold less than 9.5%. Sequenced material: blood. The receptors shown here come from a woman in her twenties or thirties in good health.

The chain couples TRBV6-5 to TRBJ2-1; 10 bases map to TRBD2. The ends lost 6 bases at V and 14 bases at J; junction bases unmatched: 4. CDR1 MNHEY and CDR2 SVGAGI come from the germline V gene. CDR3 length: 11 amino acids. This chain's CDR3 is CASRKGTSEFF. DNA of the CDR3: TGTGCCAGCAGGAAAGGGACTAGCGAGTTCTTC.

The chain has TRBV4-2 and TRBJ2-1, with no clear D. The CDR3 is made up of 14 amino acids. Germline V gene lookup returns CDR1 LGHNA and CDR2 YNFKEQ. V lost 3 bases and J 9 bases, leaving 15 bases between the germline ends. The CDR3 sequence: CASSHDRAPREQFF. For the CDR3, the DNA is TGTGCCAGCAGCCATGATCGGGCCCCCCGTGAGCAGTTCTTC.

This chain links TRBV20-1 with TRBJ2-5; 8 bases match TRBD1. J lost 5 bases, V lost 6 bases, and 5 bases had no gene match. CDR3 length equals 12 residues. The V gene's germline CDR1 is DFQATT and CDR2 SNEGSKA (reference sequence). The DNA of the CDR3 is TGCAGTGCACGCAGGGGGCGCGAGACCCAGTACTTC. It encodes CSARRGRETQYF.

The chain recombines TRBV7-9 with TRBJ1-1; TRBD1 agrees at 7 bases. The CDR3 is 14 amino acids. Germline CDR1 reads SEHNR; CDR2 reads FQNEAQ (reference sequence). V lost 2 bases and J lost 4; bases outside the gene matches: 4. The CDR3 spells CASSLTGDATEAFF. In DNA, the CDR3 is TGTGCCAGCAGCTTAACAGGGGACGCCACTGAAGCTTTCTTT. Drawing the rest from reference TRBV7-9 and TRBJ1-1, the complete variable domain is DTGVSQNPRHKITKRGQNVTFRCDPISEHNRLYWYRQTLGQGPEFLTYFQNEAQLEKSRLLSDRFSAERPKGSFSTLEIQRTEQGDSAMYLCASSLTGDATEAFFGQGTRLTVV.

The chain carries TRBV29-1 and TRBJ1-2; D is ambiguous. V lost 2 bases to trimming and J lost 7 bases, with 17 bases between them. The CDR3 length is 14 residues. From germline, CDR1 is SQVTM and CDR2 ANQGSEA. The CDR3 protein is CSVEKDGIVGGYTF. The CDR3 DNA follows: TGCAGCGTTGAAAAGGACGGGATCGTCGGTGGCTACACCTTC.

The chain combines TRBV12-3 or TRBV12-4 with TRBJ1-5; perhaps TRBD1 as D (6 bases). This CDR3 contains 15 residues. The V and J ends lost 4 bases and 3 bases respectively, with 13 bases between them. The CDR3 sequence is CASSSGALANQPQHF. For the CDR3, the DNA is TGTGCCAGCAGTTCAGGGGCCCTAGCCAATCAGCCCCAGCATTTT.

The rearrangement uses TRBV2 and TRBJ2-3; 7 nucleotides match TRBD1. The CDR3 spans 16 residues. V was pared by 6 bases and J by 0 bases, with 9 bases of the junction left unmatched. The V gene's germline CDR1 is SNHLY and CDR2 FYNNEI. The CDR3: CASSNRTGDSTDTQYF. Here the CDR3 DNA reads TGTGCCAGCAGCAACCGTACAGGGGATAGCACAGATACGCAGTATTTT. The full variable domain, rest sourced from reference TRBV2 and TRBJ2-3, is EPEVTQTPSHQVTQMGQEVILRCVPISNHLYFYWYRQILGQKVEFLVSFYNNEISEKSEIFDDQFSVERPDGSNFTLKIRSTKLEDSAMYFCASSNRTGDSTDTQYFGPGTRLTVL.

The chain employs TRBV12-3 or TRBV12-4 and TRBJ1-1; a weak D match, TRBD1 (6 bases). The V gene lost 5 bases and the J gene lost 5 bases, with 18 bases spanning the gap. The CDR3 spans 15 residues. CDR3 nucleotides: TGTGCCAGCAGTCCGTTCACAGGGTTGGGGACTGAAGCTTTCTTT. Translation gives CASSPFTGLGTEAFF.

The sample holds a few counts of this clonotype. The rearrangement joins TRBV12-3 or TRBV12-4 to TRBJ1-5; TRBD1 aligns across 7 bases. The length of the CDR3 is 14 residues. V lost 5 bases to trimming and J lost 6 bases; unmatched junction nucleotides: 7. Written as DNA, the CDR3 is TGTGCCAGCAGTACCGACAGGGTGGTTCAGCCCCAGCATTTT. Protein product: CASSTDRVVQPQHF.

This clonotype was recorded a few times. The rearrangement joins TRBV7-2 to TRBJ2-5; 8 nucleotides line up with TRBD2. Per the germline V gene, CDR1 is SGHTA and CDR2 is FQGNSA. The CDR3 is made up of 16 amino acids. After removal of 4 bases from V and 5 bases from J, the junction contained 12 bases not matched to a gene. The DNA of the CDR3 is TGTGCCAGCAGCTCCAACCGCCCGGGGGGGACGGAGACCCAGTACTTC. Protein product: CASSSNRPGGTETQYF. The whole variable domain, remainder taken from reference TRBV7-2 and TRBJ2-5, is GAGVSQSPSNKVTEKGKDVELRCDPISGHTALYWYRQSLGQGLEFLIYFQGNSAPDKSGLPSDRFSAERTGGSVSTLTIQRTQQEDSAVYLCASSSNRPGGTETQYFGPGTRLLVL.

Many counts were recorded for this clonotype. This chain connects TRBV12-3 or TRBV12-4 to TRBJ2-7, with a possible D match to TRBD1 (6 bases). This CDR3 contains 13 residues. Trimming stripped 5 bases from V and 1 base from J, with 9 bases between. CDR3 sequence (DNA): TGTGCCAGCAGTGTGGACAGATCCTACGAGCAGTACTTC. It specifies CASSVDRSYEQYF.

This clonotype was counted at least ten times. The rearrangement links TRBV20-1 to TRBJ2-3; 7 bases fit TRBD2. The CDR3 consists of 16 residues. CDR1 and CDR2 from the germline V gene are DFQATT and SNEGSKA (reference sequence). V lost 3 bases and J lost 0; bases outside the gene matches: 9. DNA of the CDR3: TGCAGTGCTAGCGGGTGGACTAGTGCTAGCACAGATACGCAGTATTTT. This codes for CSASGWTSASTDTQYF.

This chain uses TRBV6-1 with TRBJ2-1, with D maybe TRBD2 (5 bases). Germline lookup yields CDR1 MNHNS and CDR2 SASEGT. V gave up 8 bases and J gave up 8 bases, with 13 bases separating them. CDR3 length: 12 amino acids. CDR3 sequence: CASLASPHEQFF. For the CDR3, the DNA is TGTGCCAGCCTCGCTAGCCCACATGAGCAGTTCTTC.

This clonotype has at least ten counts. The junction does not match germline at one end; this may be a read error. J is TRBJ2-5 and V is TRBV29-1; perhaps D is TRBD1 or TRBD2 (6 bases each). The CDR3 totals 15 residues. The V gene's germline CDR1 is SQVTM and CDR2 ANQGSEA. CDR3 nucleotide sequence: TGCAGCGTTGTGGGGGGCCATACCACCCAAGAGACTCAGTACTTC. It specifies CSVVGGHTTQETQYF.

The sample holds a few counts of this clonotype. CDR3 nucleotide sequence: TGTGCCAGCAGCTTAGACAGACTATCCTACAATGAGCAGTTCTTC. This encodes CASSLDRLSYNEQFF. The gene calls are TRBV3-1 and TRBJ2-1, with D perhaps matching TRBD1 or TRBD2 (5 bases each). Per the germline V gene, CDR1 is LGHDT and CDR2 is YNNKEL (reference sequence). The CDR3 covers 15 residues. The ends were cut back, 5 bases at V and 1 base at J, with 12 bases in the middle.

Only one count was recorded for this clonotype. This chain uses TRBV14 with TRBJ1-1; possibly TRBD1 for D (5 bases). V lost 2 bases to trimming and J lost 8 bases, with 9 bases between them. This CDR3 spans 12 amino acids. Germline-derived CDR1 and CDR2 are SGHDN and FVKESK. CDR3 region: CASSQNWGEAFF. CDR3 nucleotides: TGTGCCAGCAGCCAAAATTGGGGGGAAGCTTTCTTT.

Points on this clonotype: Germline and junction disagree at one end, which may indicate a read error. The chain combines TRBV25-1 with TRBJ2-1, with unresolved D. The CDR3 sequence is 19 residues long. CDR1 MGHDK and CDR2 SYGVNS come from the germline V gene. The CDR3 loop is CASSEGVSKHRSSYNEQLF. The CDR3 nucleotides read TGTGCCAGCAGTGAAGGAGTTAGTAAACATAGGAGCTCCTACAATGAGCAGTTATTC. Variable domain in full (rest from reference TRBV25-1 and TRBJ2-1): EADIYQTPRYLVIGTGKKITLECSQTMGHDKMYWYQQDPGMELHLIHYSYGVNSTEKGDLSSESTVSRIRTEHFPLTLESARPSHTSQYLCASSEGVSKHRSSYNEQLFGPGTRLTVL.

The J gene is TRBJ2-5, the V gene TRBV28; unclear D gene. The CDR3 has 13 amino acids. Looked up from germline, CDR1 is MDHEN and CDR2 is SYDVKM. Trimming pared 7 bases from V and 4 bases from J, leaving 13 bases between. The CDR3 reads CASTTNLGETQYF. The CDR3 nucleotides read TGTGCCAGCACAACGAACTTGGGAGAGACCCAGTACTTC.

This clonotype was observed many times. The genes are TRBV6-2 or TRBV6-3 and TRBJ2-1, with TRBD2 identical over 15 bases. This CDR3 has 16 residues. J lost 8 bases, V lost 6 bases, and 8 bases had no gene match. CDR1 is MNHEY, CDR2 SVGEGT, per germline. The chain's CDR3 is CASSPGTSGRTYEQFF. CDR3 nucleotides: TGTGCCAGCAGCCCCGGGACTAGCGGGAGGACCTATGAGCAGTTCTTC.

This chain joins TRBV20-1 and TRBJ2-3; D is ambiguous. CDR1 is DFQATT and CDR2 is SNEGSKA in the germline V gene (reference sequence). Trimming cost V 6 bases and J 6 bases, with 10 bases left between them. CDR3 length: 11 residues. CDR3 sequence (DNA): TGCAGTGCGCCGCTTTTGGATACGCAGTATTTT. Translating it yields CSAPLLDTQYF.

This clonotype occurred once. One base away lies a much larger clone, so this may be a sequencing read error. The J gene is TRBJ2-5, the V gene TRBV30, with 7 bases that match TRBD1. The V gene end was trimmed by 4 bases and the J gene end by 5 bases; junction bases not matched to a gene: 10. The CDR3 contains 14 residues. The germline V gene has CDR1 GTSNPN and CDR2 SVGIG (reference sequence). The CDR3 region is CAWNPWTGNETQYF. The DNA of the CDR3 is TGTGCCTGGAACCCCTGGACAGGCAACGAGACCCAGTACTTC.

This rearrangement joins TRBV12-3 or TRBV12-4 to TRBJ1-2; D is unclear. CDR3 size: 15 residues. V dropped 2 bases and J dropped 5 bases, with 15 bases sitting between them. The CDR3 reads CASSLLYRDGYGYTF. CDR3 nucleotide sequence: TGTGCCAGCAGTTTATTATATCGAGACGGGTATGGCTACACCTTC.

At least ten counts were recorded for this clonotype. The V call is TRBV10-1, the J call TRBJ2-1, with D possibly being TRBD2 (5 bases). The CDR3 loop spans 13 amino acids. Germline V gene data show CDR1 as WNHNN and CDR2 as SYGVQD (reference sequence). V dropped 3 bases and J dropped 5 bases, with 8 bases sitting between them. Here the CDR3 DNA reads TGCGCCAGCAGTGAAAATAGCGACAATGAGCAGTTCTTC. Translating it yields CASSENSDNEQFF.

This clonotype occurred many times. The chain is built from TRBV5-1 and TRBJ1-2, with 8 positions matching TRBD1. Trimming removed 2 bases from V and 6 bases from J; junction bases left unmatched: 3. CDR1 SGHRS and CDR2 YFSETQ come from the germline V gene. This CDR3 region has 13 residues. This CDR3 reads CASSFETGDGYTF. The CDR3 DNA follows: TGCGCCAGCAGCTTCGAGACAGGGGATGGCTACACCTTC.

V gene TRBV5-1 combines with J gene TRBJ2-3; D unclear. V gave up 4 bases and J gave up 5 bases, with 23 bases separating them. Germline V gene sequence: CDR1 SGHRS, CDR2 YFSETQ. There are 17 residues in the CDR3. CDR3 sequence: CASSPPELAGKGDTQYF. CDR3 DNA: TGCGCCAGCAGCCCCCCAGAGCTGGCCGGTAAAGGAGATACGCAGTATTTT.

This clonotype occurred a few times. The chain recombines TRBV27 with TRBJ1-5; D remains ambiguous. The CDR3 has 15 residues. Germline loops: CDR1 MNHEY, CDR2 SMNVEV (reference sequence). Trimming took off 6 bases at V and 0 bases at J, with 12 bases between the two ends. The CDR3 here is CASRPEDYSNQPQHF. Here the CDR3 DNA reads TGTGCCAGCAGGCCAGAGGATTATAGCAATCAGCCCCAGCATTTT.

In regard to this clonotype: One base away lies a much larger clone, so this may be a sequencing read error. This chain joins TRBV7-8 and TRBJ2-4; either TRBD1 or TRBD2 may fit D (5 bases each). V dropped 5 bases and J dropped 13 bases, with 27 bases sitting between them. The germline V gene encodes CDR1 SGHVS and CDR2 FQNEAQ. The CDR3 spans 16 residues. The CDR3 DNA is TGTGCCAGCAGCCCCAGATGGGACGCGTCCTACAATGAGCAGTACTTC. It yields the protein CASSPRWDASYNEQYF.

The rearrangement links TRBV12-3 or TRBV12-4 to TRBJ2-3; the D is unclear. The CDR3 is 11 amino acids. V lost 8 bases, J lost 6 bases, and 9 bases lay in between. Here the CDR3 DNA reads TGTGCCAGCCTCAAGGCGGATACGCAGTATTTT. Translated, it gives CASLKADTQYF.

The chain links TRBV12-3 or TRBV12-4 to TRBJ1-5, with 8 bases identical to TRBD1. This CDR3 has 14 residues. With 6 bases clipped from V and 5 bases from J, the junction kept 6 bases outside the gene matches. This CDR3 is CASRGYRGDQPQHF. The CDR3 DNA follows: TGTGCCAGCAGGGGATACAGGGGGGATCAGCCCCAGCATTTT.

This clonotype was detected a few times. V and J are TRBV6-2 or TRBV6-3 and TRBJ1-2; D perhaps matches TRBD1 (6 bases). V was shortened by 5 bases and J by 2 bases, with 18 bases between the two germline ends. Looked up from germline, CDR1 is MNHEY and CDR2 is SVGEGT. There are 16 residues in the CDR3. CDR3 sequence reads: CASSPNAGGRNYGYTF. CDR3 nucleotide sequence: TGTGCCAGCAGTCCCAACGCCGGGGGCCGAAACTATGGCTACACCTTC.

The chain combines TRBV12-3 or TRBV12-4 with TRBJ1-4, with TRBD1 matching over 7 bases. With 4 bases clipped from V and 11 bases from J, the junction kept 10 bases outside the gene matches. The CDR3 is made up of 14 amino acids. The CDR3, as DNA: TGTGCCAGCAGTTCCCCAGGGACAGCCGGGAAACTGTTTTTT. It specifies CASSSPGTAGKLFF.

This clonotype was counted once. A single base separates this from a much larger clone, so it may be a read error. The chain employs TRBV18 and TRBJ1-2; no clear D gene. Germline CDR1 and CDR2: KGHSH and LQKENI. The V gene lost 3 bases and the J gene lost 6 bases, with 8 bases spanning the gap. The CDR3 is 12 residues long. The chain's CDR3 is CASSPEVDGYTF. The CDR3 nucleotides read TGTGCCAGCTCACCTGAGGTGGATGGCTACACCTTC.